This TCR beta chain was obtained from a study of blood T cell repertoires in COVID-19. Study details: COVID-19 samples, acute and convalescent, were from the United States, Italy and Spain. The cDNA or gDNA used as material had been derived from T cells, B-cell-depleted T cells, or PBMCs.

Seattle patients were enrolled during active infection and followed longitudinally. Authors' analysis steps: The authors estimated nucleated cell counts from reference gene primer amplification. Assay: immunoSEQ multiplex PCR; the TCRdb copy retains only in-frame clones and omits some. The D gene and trimming were derived from the DNA, and the V and J assignments and clone size from that table. This table holds 250,000 to 350,000 clones, approximately 86% found once. Deletions cut 1 base from V and 9 bases from J, with 6 bases between. The CDR3 is 11 amino acids. Germline CDR1 and CDR2: LGHDT and YNNKEL (reference sequence).

The origin of this receptor is a human donor with COVID-19, enrolled during active disease. The donor label of this sample is uncertain. The sequencing sample was made of peripheral blood. The genes are TRBV3-1 (or the pseudogene TRBV3-2) and TRBJ1-1; D not resolved. CDR3 amino acids: CASSQVGKAFF. CDR3 sequence (DNA): TGTGCCAGCAGCCAAGTCGGGAAAGCTTTCTTT.